Here is one T cell receptor beta chain with its context. Its antigen remains undetermined. The sample holds no much larger clone one base away, and base qualities are not on file. This sample is part of a study of blood T cell repertoires in COVID-19 (dated by TCRdb to the early 2020s). With respect to the entire study: The collaborator samples originated in the United States, Italy and Spain and spanned the acute and convalescent phases of COVID-19. Samples came from the ongoing ImmuneRACE study (first 160 participants) plus 1,254 subjects from 6 global collaborators. The repertoires were released in a freely available public database meant as a resource for research on the immune response to SARS-CoV-2. HLA class I and class II types, where available, came from metadata supplied by the sample provider rather than from assay-based typing. The material from the prospective study consisted of cDNA or gDNA derived from T cells, B-cell-depleted T cells, or PBMCs. Deeply sampled blood TCRbeta repertoires from subjects exposed to, actively infected with, or recovered from COVID-19 were included in the dataset. Sample metadata almost always included a de-identified subject ID, COVID-19 status, age in years and sex.

Whole blood was collected in K2EDTA tubes by collaborating institutions according to the institutions' own protocols. For TCRbeta analysis, collaborator samples were shipped as frozen whole blood, as isolated PBMCs, or as DNA extracted from either sample type. For CDR1 and CDR2, the germline V gene lists SGHDT and YYEEEE. From the cysteine through the phenylalanine, the CDR3 covers 14 amino acids. Just the 42-base CDR3 DNA is kept, in frame starting at base 1. The V end gives up 4 bases and the J end 5 bases, leaving 3 bases in the junction not matched to a gene. On the study overall, not on this receptor specifically: The quantity of clinical and demographic metadata differed by source and by participant and was supplied without curation.

The immunoSEQ Assay, a bias-controlled multiplex PCR, was used to amplify TCRbeta CDR3 regions from genomic DNA. In the original analysis: The number of nucleated cells in each sample was estimated by amplification of reference gene primers within the assay. To quantify the absolute abundance of each unique TCRbeta CDR3 rearrangement, sequence reads were collapsed and filtered. Productive Simpson clonality was computed per sample as the square root of Simpson's diversity index over productive rearrangements. TCRdb limited this immuneACCESS table to in-frame rearrangements with V and J called. A share of clones is missing; checked studies link under half to unresolved V genes, and the rest is unexplained. V and J calls plus clone size are reproduced from that table; the DNA served to infer D and trimming. The sample table records 25,000 to 30,000 clones; approximately 80% of these occur just once. In total, the top ten clones hold about 1.7% of the sample.

The sequence derives from a man aged 80 or over with active or convalescent COVID-19. The material sequenced was peripheral blood. The chain couples TRBV5-6 to TRBJ2-2; TRBD1 agrees with 9 junctional bases. Here is the DNA: TGTGCCAGCAGCCACAGGGGGCGGACCGGGGAGCTGTTTTTT. It codes for CASSHRGRTGELFF.